These 13 T cell receptor beta chains share one sample of origin, sequenced in a study of blood T cell repertoires in COVID-19. Measured with immunoSEQ multiplex PCR; TCRdb has only the in-frame clones, and not every one. In the table there are fewer than 200,000 clones, roughly 84% of which are singletons. Sequenced: peripheral blood. The receptors were sampled from a man in his sixties who had recovered from COVID-19.

The chain employs TRBV7-9 and TRBJ1-3; tentatively, D is TRBD1 (5 bases). The V gene's germline CDR1 is SEHNR and CDR2 FQNEAQ (reference sequence). The V and J ends lost 2 bases and 4 bases respectively, with 12 bases between them. The CDR3 contains 15 residues. The CDR3 region has the DNA TGTGCCAGCAGCTTAATTGTCTCAGGGGGAAACACCATATATTTT. This encodes CASSLIVSGGNTIYF.

The chain couples TRBV20-1 to TRBJ2-7, with 11 bases aligning to TRBD1. V shed 3 bases, J shed 2 bases, and the junction held 3 bases outside the gene matches. This CDR3 has 14 amino acids. In germline, CDR1 is DFQATT, CDR2 SNEGSKA (reference sequence). The CDR3: CSASPGQGAYEQYF. As DNA, the CDR3 is TGCAGTGCTAGTCCGGGACAGGGGGCCTACGAGCAGTACTTC.

The J gene is TRBJ2-7, the V gene TRBV19; 12 bases match TRBD2. The CDR3 consists of 15 residues. In germline, CDR1 is LNHDA, CDR2 SQIVND (reference sequence). J lost 0 bases, V lost 10 bases, and 7 bases had no gene match. This CDR3 reads CATRLAGGDSYEQYF. The CDR3 nucleotides read TGTGCCACCCGGCTAGCGGGGGGGGACTCCTACGAGCAGTACTTC.

The V and J genes are TRBV30 and TRBJ2-3, with 9 bases matching TRBD1. CDR3 length: 14 residues. CDR1 is GTSNPN and CDR2 is SVGIG in the germline V gene (reference sequence). J lost 3 bases, V lost 2 bases, and 3 bases had no gene match. CDR3 residues: CAWSTDRGTDTQYF. The CDR3, as DNA: TGTGCCTGGAGTACGGACAGGGGTACAGATACGCAGTATTTT.

This chain links TRBV30 with TRBJ1-2; unclear D gene. V was cut by 0 bases and J by 7 bases, with 12 bases left in between. This CDR3 is built from 13 residues. CDR1 is GTSNPN and CDR2 is SVGIG in the germline V gene (reference sequence). The DNA for the CDR3 is TGTGCCTGGAGTGTACTGGTAGGAGGTGGCTACACCTTC. Residues: CAWSVLVGGGYTF.

The chain combines TRBV6-1 with TRBJ1-2; D is possibly TRBD1 (5 bases). The CDR3 has 13 amino acids. V lost 3 bases, J lost 7 bases, and 12 bases lay in between. In germline, CDR1 is MNHNS, CDR2 SASEGT. The CDR3 loop reads CASSEGGDGGYTF. The CDR3 DNA reads TGTGCCAGCAGTGAGGGAGGGGATGGTGGCTACACCTTC.

CDR3 amino acids: CAISLAGGLREQFF. CDR3 sequence (DNA): TGTGCCATCAGCTTAGCGGGGGGGCTTCGTGAGCAGTTCTTC. This chain links TRBV10-3 with TRBJ2-1, with 11 bases lining up with TRBD2. Germline CDR1 is ENHRY and CDR2 is SYGVKD. The CDR3 runs to 14 residues. The V segment lost 6 bases and the J segment 9 bases; nucleotides outside the gene matches: 7.

V usage is TRBV15 and J usage is TRBJ2-5, with 7 bases identical to TRBD1. The V and J ends lost 5 bases and 2 bases, in that order; junction bases with no gene match: 2. The CDR3 is 13 residues long. Germline V gene data show CDR1 as LNHNV and CDR2 as YYDKDF (reference sequence). In DNA, the CDR3 is TGTGCCACCAGCGAGGGGGCACAAGAGACCCAGTACTTC. This codes for CATSEGAQETQYF.

The chain couples TRBV30 to TRBJ2-5, with a tentative D call TRBD2 (5 bases). Trimming took 3 bases from V and 1 from J, leaving 9 bases between them. Germline assignment: CDR1 GTSNPN and CDR2 SVGIG (reference sequence). The CDR3 runs to 13 residues. The CDR3 spells CAWSPGTQETQYF. Written as DNA, the CDR3 is TGTGCCTGGAGCCCGGGAACCCAAGAGACCCAGTACTTC.

CDR3 amino acids: CASSPDGGTEAFF. DNA for the CDR3: TGTGCCAGCAGTCCAGATGGAGGCACTGAAGCTTTCTTT. The chain links TRBV2 to TRBJ1-1; D not certain. V was trimmed by 5 bases and J by 4 bases, leaving 11 bases between them. The CDR3 consists of 13 residues. The germline V gene has CDR1 SNHLY and CDR2 FYNNEI.

The chain recombines TRBV20-1 with TRBJ1-2; TRBD1 might be the D (6 bases). CDR3 length equals 18 residues. Deletions cut 3 bases from V and 4 bases from J, with 27 bases between. Germline loops: CDR1 DFQATT, CDR2 SNEGSKA (reference sequence). The CDR3 coding sequence is TGCAGTGCTAGTGATAGCGGGACAAGCGCCACACGTTCCTATGGCTACACCTTC. This encodes CSASDSGTSATRSYGYTF.

The J gene is TRBJ2-3, the V gene TRBV7-9; the D is unclear. The CDR3 consists of 14 residues. Trimming cost V 3 bases and J 0 bases, with 7 bases left between them. From germline, CDR1 is SEHNR and CDR2 FQNEAQ (reference sequence). The CDR3 DNA is TGTGCCAGCAGCTTGGGCAGAAGCACAGATACGCAGTATTTT. This sequence encodes CASSLGRSTDTQYF. The full variable domain, its missing parts supplied by reference TRBV7-9 and TRBJ2-3, is DTGVSQNPRHKITKRGQNVTFRCDPISEHNRLYWYRQTLGQGPEFLTYFQNEAQLEKSRLLSDRFSAERPKGSFSTLEIQRTEQGDSAMYLCASSLGRSTDTQYFGPGTRLTVL.

Details on this clone: Other DNA sequences in the sample encode the same CDR3. The chain has TRBV19 and TRBJ1-1; a possible D gene is TRBD1 (5 bases). The V end lost 2 bases, the J end lost 1 base, and 5 bases lay between the germline ends. Germline V gene lookup returns CDR1 LNHDA and CDR2 SQIVND (reference sequence). The CDR3 spans 13 residues. The CDR3 loop is CASSIRGNTEAFF. The CDR3 bases are TGTGCCAGTAGTATAAGGGGGAACACTGAAGCTTTCTTT.